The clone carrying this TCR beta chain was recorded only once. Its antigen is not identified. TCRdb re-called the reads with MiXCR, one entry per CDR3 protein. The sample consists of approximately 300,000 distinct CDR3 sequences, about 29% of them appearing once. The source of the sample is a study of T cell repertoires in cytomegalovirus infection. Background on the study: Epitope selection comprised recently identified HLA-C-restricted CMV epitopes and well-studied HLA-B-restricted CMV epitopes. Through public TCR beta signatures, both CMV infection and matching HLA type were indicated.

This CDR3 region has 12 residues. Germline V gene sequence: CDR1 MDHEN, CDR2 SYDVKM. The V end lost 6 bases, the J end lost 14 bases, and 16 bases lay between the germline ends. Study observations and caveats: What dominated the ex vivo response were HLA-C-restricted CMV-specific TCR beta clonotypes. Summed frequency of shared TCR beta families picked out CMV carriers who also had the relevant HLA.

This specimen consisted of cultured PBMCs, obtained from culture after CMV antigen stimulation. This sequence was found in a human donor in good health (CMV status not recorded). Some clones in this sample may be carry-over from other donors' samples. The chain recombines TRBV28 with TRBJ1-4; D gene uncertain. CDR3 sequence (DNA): TGTGCCAGCAGCTCCCCGGGGAACCCCCTGTTTTTT. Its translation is CASSSPGNPLFF. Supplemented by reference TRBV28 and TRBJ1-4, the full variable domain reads DVKVTQSSRYLVKRTGEKVFLECVQDMDHENMFWYRQDPGLGLRLIYFSYDVKMKEKGDIPEGYSVSREKKERFSLILESASTNQTSMYLCASSSPGNPLFFGSGTQLSVL.